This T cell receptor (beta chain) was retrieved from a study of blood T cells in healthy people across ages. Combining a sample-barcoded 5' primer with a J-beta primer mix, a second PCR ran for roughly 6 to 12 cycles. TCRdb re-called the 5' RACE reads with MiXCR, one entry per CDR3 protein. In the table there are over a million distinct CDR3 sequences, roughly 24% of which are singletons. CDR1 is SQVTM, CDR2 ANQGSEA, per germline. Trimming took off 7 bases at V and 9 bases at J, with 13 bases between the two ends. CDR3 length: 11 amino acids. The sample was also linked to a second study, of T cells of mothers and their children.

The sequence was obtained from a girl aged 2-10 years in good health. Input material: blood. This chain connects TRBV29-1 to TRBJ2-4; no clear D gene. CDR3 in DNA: TGCAGCGCCAAAATTTTTGGCATTCAGTACTTC. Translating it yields CSAKIFGIQYF. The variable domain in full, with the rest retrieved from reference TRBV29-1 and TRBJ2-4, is SAVISQKPSRDICQRGTSLTIQCQVDSQVTMMFWYRQQPGQSLTLIATANQGSEATYESGFVIDKFPISRPNLTFSTLTVSNMSPEDSSIYLCSAKIFGIQYFGAGTRLSVL.